The source of this T cell receptor (beta chain) is a study of T cells after yellow fever vaccination. A universal primer site and UMIs were added as TCR cDNA was made by 5'RACE template switching. TCRdb fed the 5' RACE reads into MiXCR, producing one record per CDR3 protein. Of hundreds of thousands of distinct CDR3 sequences detected, 13% appear once; the ten largest clones hold roughly 13%. Study-level findings and limits: The study re-detected most primary-vaccination clones after the booster (approximately 96% CD4, 88% CD8). Highly abundant clonotypes carried over from the bulk population could end up in FACS-sorted repertoires as contaminants.

With regard to this clonotype: Its specificity is not known.

The receptor was isolated from a man younger than 45 who received the YFV17D yellow fever vaccine. Material: PBMCs, obtained on the day of the yellow fever booster vaccination.

The CDR3 bases are TGCGCCAGCAGCCAAGTTTTAACAGACTTCTCCTACGAGCAGTACTTC. It translates to CASSQVLTDFSYEQYF. This rearrangement joins TRBV4-3 to TRBJ2-7; no clear D gene. The CDR3 spans 16 residues. The V gene's germline CDR1 is LGHNA and CDR2 YSLEER. V lost 1 base, J lost 0 bases, and 13 bases lay in between.